Presented here are 18 T cell receptor beta chains from one specimen sequenced in a study of spatial heterogeneity in lung cancer (dated by TCRdb to the late 2010s). Library construction relied on 5' RACE. The sequencer was a NextSeq 500. TCRdb cleaned the public reads at Q25 with fastp, built clones with MiXCR and kept in-frame beta chains. Rows are combined by CDR3 protein, so each entry shows the most common genes and DNA. This sample lists roughly 48,000 distinct CDR3 sequences; approximately 5.3% were detected once. The top ten clonotypes cover approximately 10% of the sample. Interpreted using the paper, the time point label stands for: sample taken at primary tumor resection. Sample: PBMCs, taken at surgery. The source of these receptors is a male donor with early-stage non-small cell lung cancer.

This clonotype was counted ten times or more. The chain employs TRBV7-8 and TRBJ2-2, with TRBD2 identical over 8 bases. With V trimmed by 0 bases and J by 4 bases, 10 bases remained unmatched. This CDR3 comprises 18 residues. From germline, CDR1 is SGHVS and CDR2 FQNEAQ. CDR3 residues: CASSLALIQREFTGELFF. The CDR3 DNA follows: TGTGCCAGCAGCTTAGCACTTATCCAGCGGGAGTTCACCGGGGAGCTGTTTTTT.

This clonotype was seen ten or more times. V gene TRBV29-1 combines with J gene TRBJ2-7; TRBD2 matches at 11 bases. The V segment lost 5 bases and the J segment 4 bases; nucleotides outside the gene matches: 10. CDR3 size: 15 residues. The V gene's germline CDR1 is SQVTM and CDR2 ANQGSEA. The CDR3 nucleotides read TGCAGCGTTTCTGACACTAGCGGGAGTGTTTACGAGCAGTACTTC. Its protein is CSVSDTSGSVYEQYF.

This clonotype was detected ten times or more. This chain uses TRBV5-5 with TRBJ2-3, with D perhaps TRBD1 or TRBD2 (5 bases each). V lost 5 bases and J lost 4, with 14 bases in between. CDR3 length equals 14 residues. Germline V gene lookup returns CDR1 SGHKS and CDR2 YYEKEE (reference sequence). This chain's CDR3 is CASRVDLGADTQYF. The CDR3 DNA reads as TGTGCCAGCAGAGTAGATTTGGGGGCAGATACGCAGTATTTT. The full variable domain, completed using reference TRBV5-5 and TRBJ2-3, is DAGVTQSPTHLIKTRGQQVTLRCSPISGHKSVSWYQQVLGQGPQFIFQYYEKEERGRGNFPDRFSARQFPNYSSELNVNALLLGDSALYLCASRVDLGADTQYFGPGTRLTVL.

This clonotype has a count of ten or more. The chain is built from TRBV5-1 and TRBJ2-7; 7 bases agree with TRBD1. This CDR3 has 15 residues. Trimming cost V 5 bases and J 5 bases; bases outside gene matches: 13. The V gene's germline CDR1 is SGHRS and CDR2 YFSETQ. The CDR3: CASSQSRGSFHEQYF. Here the CDR3 DNA reads TGCGCCAGCAGTCAAAGCAGGGGGAGCTTCCACGAGCAGTACTTC.

This chain uses TRBV3-1 with TRBJ2-1; perhaps TRBD2 as D (5 bases). From germline, CDR1 is LGHDT and CDR2 YNNKEL (reference sequence). The CDR3 sequence is 13 residues long. Trimming pared 2 bases from V and 8 bases from J, leaving 10 bases between. CDR3 sequence: CASSQYLRDEQFF. CDR3 DNA sequence: TGTGCCAGCAGCCAATATCTGAGGGATGAGCAGTTCTTC.

This clonotype was detected ten times or more. This CDR3 is CASSLIGQGFDGYTF. CDR3 nucleotide sequence: TGTGCCAGCAGTCTAATCGGACAGGGGTTCGACGGCTACACCTTC. The V gene is TRBV6-1, the J gene TRBJ1-2; 9 positions agree with TRBD1. The CDR3 contains 15 residues. The V segment lost 5 bases and the J segment 8 bases; nucleotides outside the gene matches: 12. The V gene's germline CDR1 is MNHNS and CDR2 SASEGT.

This clonotype showed up many times. The CDR3 sequence: CASSWDSGRYNEQFF. The CDR3 DNA sequence: TGTGCCAGCAGCTGGGACTCAGGGAGGTACAATGAGCAGTTCTTC. The rearrangement uses TRBV7-2 and TRBJ2-1; a weak D match, TRBD2 (6 bases). Trimming removed 4 bases at V and 4 bases at J, with 14 bases between. The CDR3 has 15 amino acids. Per the germline V gene, CDR1 is SGHTA and CDR2 is FQGNSA.

In this sample, this clonotype turned up many times. This chain uses TRBV20-1 with TRBJ2-1; 11 nucleotides match TRBD2. Losses at the gene ends were 0 bases for V and 8 bases for J; bases not matched to a gene: 9. CDR3 length equals 16 residues. Germline V gene lookup returns CDR1 DFQATT and CDR2 SNEGSKA (reference sequence). CDR3 nucleotides: TGCAGTGCTAGAGACCTCCCTAGCGGGAGGATAGATGAGCAGTTCTTC. Its protein is CSARDLPSGRIDEQFF.

This clonotype occurred a few times. This chain uses TRBV4-1 with TRBJ2-1; D not certain. This CDR3 is 13 amino acids long. Trimming cost V 0 bases and J 6 bases, with 6 bases left between them. Germline lookup yields CDR1 MGHRA and CDR2 YSYEKL. The CDR3 protein is CASSQDRLNEQFF. The CDR3 region has the DNA TGCGCCAGCAGCCAAGATAGACTCAATGAGCAGTTCTTC.

This clonotype was counted at least ten times. The chain carries TRBV2 and TRBJ1-2; 9 nucleotides agree with TRBD1. CDR1 and CDR2 (germline): SNHLY, FYNNEI. The CDR3 has 13 amino acids. V shed 10 bases and J 5 bases; nucleotides not matched to a gene: 8. CDR3: CATAGTGFYGYTF. In DNA form, the CDR3 reads TGTGCCACCGCTGGGACAGGGTTTTATGGCTACACCTTC.

This chain joins TRBV4-1 and TRBJ2-5; possible D gene TRBD1, 5 bases. The germline gives CDR1 MGHRA, CDR2 YSYEKL. The length of the CDR3 is 16 residues. Trimming shortened V by 1 base and J by 0 bases, and 12 bases separated the two germline ends. The CDR3 sequence is CASSQGQILYQETQYF. Written as DNA, the CDR3 is TGCGCCAGCAGCCAAGGACAGATACTGTACCAAGAGACCCAGTACTTC.

In its sample, this clonotype was seen many times. The chain carries TRBV29-1 and TRBJ2-5, with 10 bases that match TRBD1. Germline loops: CDR1 SQVTM, CDR2 ANQGSEA. J gave up 1 base and V 4 bases, and 9 bases lay outside the gene matches. CDR3 length equals 16 residues. CDR3 nucleotide sequence: TGCAGCGTTGGTTCAGGGACAGGGGCCCCCCAAGAGACCCAGTACTTC. It encodes CSVGSGTGAPQETQYF.

This clonotype came up many times. The rearrangement joins TRBV29-1 to TRBJ1-2; 7 bases fit TRBD1. This CDR3 is built from 11 residues. After removal of 7 bases from V and 2 bases from J, the junction contained 1 base not matched to a gene. In germline, CDR1 is SQVTM, CDR2 ANQGSEA. CDR3 sequence (DNA): TGCAGCGGGGGACAGAACTATGGCTACACCTTC. Encoded protein: CSGGQNYGYTF.

This clonotype was seen a few times. The chain combines TRBV3-1 with TRBJ2-1; D is possibly TRBD2 (6 bases). CDR1 and CDR2 (germline): LGHDT, YNNKEL (reference sequence). Trimming pared 4 bases from V and 6 bases from J, leaving 13 bases between. This CDR3 comprises 14 residues. CDR3 sequence: CASSPRLDGNEQFF. The CDR3 DNA sequence: TGTGCCAGCAGCCCACGACTAGACGGCAATGAGCAGTTCTTC.

In this sample, this clonotype turned up many times. This chain links TRBV28 with TRBJ2-5, with TRBD2 identical over 7 bases. Germline V gene lookup returns CDR1 MDHEN and CDR2 SYDVKM. After removal of 3 bases from V and 3 bases from J, the junction contained 7 bases not matched to a gene. The CDR3 consists of 15 residues. The CDR3 region has the DNA TGTGCCAGCAGTTTGGGAGGGCCCAGGGAAGAGACCCAGTACTTC. Protein product: CASSLGGPREETQYF.

This clonotype was seen many times. This sequence joins TRBV4-3 and TRBJ1-1; tentative D call: TRBD1 (5 bases). The germline V gene has CDR1 LGHNA and CDR2 YSLEER. Trimming took off 6 bases at V and 5 bases at J, with 13 bases between the two ends. This CDR3 region has 13 residues. Here the CDR3 reads CASRREGSTEAFF. The CDR3 region has the DNA TGCGCCAGCAGGAGGGAGGGGTCGACTGAAGCTTTCTTT.

This clonotype was seen many times. The gene calls are TRBV7-9 and TRBJ1-1; 8 positions match TRBD1. Germline loops: CDR1 SEHNR, CDR2 FQNEAQ (reference sequence). CDR3 length: 12 residues. V shed 5 bases, J shed 5 bases, and the junction held 1 base outside the gene matches. CDR3 loop: CASSRTGTEAFF. CDR3 nucleotide sequence: TGTGCCAGCAGCCGGACAGGGACTGAAGCTTTCTTT.

This clonotype has a count of ten or more. V and J are TRBV9 and TRBJ2-3; D might be TRBD1 or TRBD2, each matching 6 bases. Per the germline V gene, CDR1 is SGDLS and CDR2 is YYNGEE. The CDR3 length is 15 residues. V lost 0 bases and J 4 bases, leaving 12 bases between the germline ends. CDR3 region: CASSVGPGEADTQYF. CDR3 coding DNA: TGTGCCAGCAGCGTAGGTCCAGGGGAGGCAGATACGCAGTATTTT.